This T cell receptor beta chain was identified in a study of metastatic and nonmetastatic thyroid tumors. Study information: Both malignant and benign thyroid patients supplied peripheral blood and tumor or nodule tissue samples, across which the repertoires of these patients were then compared.

The CDR3 has 14 amino acids. Trimming at V came to 5 bases and at J to 6 bases, leaving 4 bases not matched to a gene. The germline CDR1 and CDR2 sequences are MDHEN and SYDVKM. Source study methods: The authors used CDR3 differences across clinicopathological groups to build a distant-metastasis classifier for papillary thyroid cancer. Through MiXCR, TCRdb re-clonotyped the PCR reads. TCRdb's processing, not the study's, gives the V and J calls here. Of some 45,000 clones detected, approximately 15% appear once; the ten largest clones hold around 20%. Thyroid surgery had not been preceded by any treatment in any patient.

The specimen sequenced was blood. The chain links TRBV28 to TRBJ2-1, with 10 positions matching TRBD2. The TCR was taken from a female donor with papillary thyroid cancer or a benign thyroid nodule (not recorded which). Some clones in this sample may be carry-over from other donors' samples. CDR3: CASSASGRGNEQFF. CDR3 DNA: TGTGCCAGCAGTGCTAGCGGGAGAGGCAATGAGCAGTTCTTC.